This is a list of T cell receptor beta chains from one sample in a study of T cell changes during pregnancy in multiple sclerosis. This table comes from immunoSEQ multiplex PCR, and its TCRdb copy is limited to in-frame clones, with some not included. In the table there are about 46,000 clones, roughly nine tenths of which are singletons. The sequencing used CD4+ T cells from peripheral blood mononuclear cells, collected in the second trimester of pregnancy. These receptors came from a female donor in good health, enrolled as a control in a pregnancy study. Both conserved end residues are part of each CDR3. A D gene is named only where the DNA matches it firmly.

>TRBJ2-5|.|TRBV5-4
CASSLRFRQGGETQYF
>TRBJ2-3|.|TRBV6-6
CASSYRGRSTDTQYF
>TRBJ2-7|.|TRBV6-6
CASSYSTPSYEQYF
>TRBJ1-6|TRBD1|TRBV7-2
CASSARTGIRYNSPLHF
>TRBJ2-7|.|TRBV7-2
CASSHDRDYEQYF
>TRBJ1-5|.|TRBV18
CASSPGGGNQPQHF
>TRBJ1-5|.|TRBV7-2
CASSRRFDRLNQPQHF
>TRBJ2-1|.|TRBV7-9
CASSLVETRAIYNEQFF
>TRBJ2-5|TRBD1|TRBV5-1
CASSLSGTGNQETQYF
>TRBJ2-2|.|TRBV7-8
CASSLVGSMSGELFF
>TRBJ2-6|TRBD2|TRBV7-6
CASSTQRGASFSGANVLTF